The 32 T cell receptor beta chains below all came from one sample that was sequenced in a study of blood T cell repertoires in COVID-19. Sequencing was performed with immunoSEQ multiplex PCR; in TCRdb, only in-frame clones are kept and a portion is missing. The sample has 300,000 to 450,000 clones, 75% to 90% seen once. The sample taken for sequencing was PBMCs or T cells enriched from blood (not recorded which). Receptors were obtained from a man younger than 30 who had recovered from COVID-19.

The V and J genes are TRBV10-2 and TRBJ2-4, with 10 bases identical to TRBD2. This CDR3 is 17 amino acids long. Germline CDR1 and CDR2: WSHSY and SAAADI. V dropped 6 bases and J dropped 5; count of bases not matched to a gene: 13. CDR3 amino acids: CASRPGLAGARENIQYF. The CDR3 DNA sequence: TGCGCCAGCAGACCCGGTCTAGCGGGGGCCCGGGAAAACATTCAGTACTTC.

This chain joins TRBV25-1 and TRBJ2-1; the match to TRBD2 covers 7 bases. The J segment lost 5 bases and the V segment lost 7 bases, leaving 8 bases of the junction unmatched. CDR1 is MGHDK and CDR2 is SYGVNS in the germline V gene. This CDR3 is 14 amino acids long. Here the CDR3 reads CASTGAGLDNEQFF. As DNA, the CDR3 is TGTGCCAGCACAGGAGCGGGGCTTGACAATGAGCAGTTCTTC.

The CDR3 DNA is TGCGCCAGCAGCTGGACAGGGGGCCACCCTGGAAACACCATATATTTT. It yields the protein CASSWTGGHPGNTIYF. This chain links TRBV5-1 with TRBJ1-3; TRBD1 matches at 11 bases. Germline CDR1 and CDR2: SGHRS and YFSETQ. CDR3 length equals 16 residues. Trimming cost V 3 bases and J 2 bases; bases outside gene matches: 4.

This sequence joins TRBV27 and TRBJ2-7; weak D call: TRBD1 (7 bases). This CDR3 comprises 15 residues. The germline V gene has CDR1 MNHEY and CDR2 SMNVEV (reference sequence). Between the trimmed V and J ends, which lost 0 bases and 3 bases, there was a span of 12 bases. Written as DNA, the CDR3 is TGTGCCAGCAGTTTATCGTCAGGGGGGATCTACGAGCAGTACTTC. Its translation: CASSLSSGGIYEQYF.

The gene calls are TRBV7-2 and TRBJ2-1, with unresolved D. V lost 6 bases to trimming and J lost 4 bases, with 19 bases between them. The CDR3 runs 16 residues. Looked up from germline, CDR1 is SGHTA and CDR2 is FQGNSA. The CDR3 nucleotides read TGTGCCAGCAGTCCTATGAAGCGACCGAGGTACAATGAGCAGTTCTTC. This translates into CASSPMKRPRYNEQFF.

The rearrangement joins TRBV27 to TRBJ2-3; maybe TRBD1 (6 bases). The CDR3 has 14 amino acids. V was trimmed by 5 bases and J by 6 bases, leaving 15 bases between them. CDR1 MNHEY and CDR2 SMNVEV come from the germline V gene (reference sequence). The DNA for the CDR3 is TGTGCCAGCAGTCGAAGGACAGTTGACGATACGCAGTATTTT. Protein: CASSRRTVDDTQYF.

The rearrangement uses TRBV5-1 and TRBJ2-1, with 7 nucleotides matching TRBD2. Germline trimming cut 4 bases from V and 0 bases from J; bases unmatched to any gene: 4. The germline CDR1 and CDR2 sequences are SGHRS and YFSETQ. The CDR3 length is 15 residues. The CDR3 DNA sequence: TGCGCCAGCAGCCTAGCGGCGGGCTCCTACAATGAGCAGTTCTTC. Its protein product is CASSLAAGSYNEQFF.

This clone was recorded only once. The chain carries TRBV13 and TRBJ1-1; tentative D call: TRBD1 (6 bases). V lost 0 bases, J lost 4 bases, and 15 bases lay in between. The CDR3 length is 16 residues. Germline lookup yields CDR1 PRHDT and CDR2 FYEKMQ (reference sequence). In nucleotides, the CDR3 is TGTGCCAGCAGCTTAGGGTGGCAGGGGCGACGCACTGAAGCTTTCTTT. It codes for CASSLGWQGRRTEAFF. The full variable domain, rest sourced from reference TRBV13 and TRBJ1-1, is AAGVIQSPRHLIKEKRETATLKCYPIPRHDTVYWYQQGPGQDPQFLISFYEKMQSDKGSIPDRFSAQQFSDYHSELNMSSLELGDSALYFCASSLGWQGRRTEAFFGQGTRLTVV.

The V and J genes are TRBV30 and TRBJ1-1; D is undetermined. The CDR3 loop spans 13 amino acids. Germline V gene sequence: CDR1 GTSNPN, CDR2 SVGIG (reference sequence). V was trimmed by 6 bases and J by 5 bases, leaving 16 bases between them. CDR3 DNA: TGTGCCTGCGCACGGGGAAGGAGGACTGAAGCTTTCTTT. This encodes CACARGRRTEAFF.

V is TRBV9 and J is TRBJ2-1; 9 bases line up with TRBD1. CDR3 length equals 15 residues. Looked up from germline, CDR1 is SGDLS and CDR2 is YYNGEE. Losses at the gene ends were 1 base for V and 8 bases for J; bases not matched to a gene: 7. The CDR3 region has the DNA TGTGCCAGCAGCGTAACGGGACAGGGAAGCGATGAGCAGTTCTTC. This sequence encodes CASSVTGQGSDEQFF.

The rearrangement uses TRBV3-1 (or the pseudogene TRBV3-2) and TRBJ1-2; D ambiguous. Germline V CDR1 and CDR2: LGHDT, YNNKEL (reference sequence). Trimming stripped 3 bases from V and 4 bases from J, with 18 bases between. The CDR3 runs to 16 residues. CDR3 nucleotide sequence: TGTGCCAGCAGCCAGCGCCCGACCCCGGGTGGCTATGGCTACACCTTC. Translation gives CASSQRPTPGGYGYTF.

This chain connects TRBV5-1 to TRBJ2-7; TRBD1 agrees at 7 bases. V lost 4 bases to trimming and J lost 3 bases; unmatched junction nucleotides: 10. The germline gives CDR1 SGHRS, CDR2 YFSETQ. The CDR3 length is 15 residues. CDR3 loop: CASSPRQGRNYEQYF. As DNA, the CDR3 is TGCGCCAGCAGCCCCCGACAGGGCCGTAACTACGAGCAGTACTTC.

The CDR3 sequence: CASRADSRATEAFF. CDR3 bases: TGTGCCAGCAGGGCGGACAGTAGGGCCACTGAAGCTTTCTTT. The rearrangement links TRBV7-3 to TRBJ1-1, with D possibly matching TRBD1 (6 bases). This CDR3 has 14 amino acids. Germline V gives CDR1 SGHTA, CDR2 FQGTGA. V lost 6 bases and J 4 bases, leaving 15 bases between the germline ends.

As for this clone: The same CDR3 can be traced to other DNA sequences in this sample. The chain is built from TRBV5-1 and TRBJ2-5, with 11 bases that match TRBD1. The CDR3 is 14 residues long. Germline V gives CDR1 SGHRS, CDR2 YFSETQ. Germline trimming cut 4 bases from V and 4 bases from J; bases unmatched to any gene: 3. The CDR3 loop reads CASSPGQGGETQYF. The CDR3 DNA reads as TGCGCCAGCAGCCCGGGACAGGGGGGAGAGACCCAGTACTTC.

The chain links TRBV19 to TRBJ1-3; maybe TRBD1 (6 bases). The length of the CDR3 is 15 residues. V lost 5 bases, J lost 2 bases, and 13 bases lay in between. Germline V gene lookup returns CDR1 LNHDA and CDR2 SQIVND (reference sequence). This CDR3 is CASSAYRVTGNTIYF. Written as DNA, the CDR3 is TGTGCCAGTAGTGCGTACAGGGTTACTGGAAACACCATATATTTT.

This chain connects TRBV3-1 (or the pseudogene TRBV3-2) to TRBJ2-3, with TRBD2 matching 10 bases. Trimming cost V 0 bases and J 0 bases; bases outside gene matches: 3. The germline CDR1 and CDR2 sequences are LGHDT and YNNKEL (reference sequence). The CDR3 is made up of 17 amino acids. The DNA for the CDR3 is TGTGCCAGCAGCCAAGACCTAGCGGGGGCCAGCACAGATACGCAGTATTTT. Protein product: CASSQDLAGASTDTQYF.

The rearrangement joins TRBV7-9 to TRBJ2-7, with D tentatively TRBD1 (5 bases). CDR3 length equals 12 residues. The germline V gene has CDR1 SEHNR and CDR2 FQNEAQ (reference sequence). The V end lost 6 bases, the J end lost 6 bases, and 12 bases lay between the germline ends. The CDR3 coding sequence is TGTGCCAGCAGGCAGACAGTTTCCGAGCAGTACTTC. It is translated as CASRQTVSEQYF.

In its sample, this clone was seen once. The chain uses TRBV4-2 and TRBJ2-7, with D possibly matching TRBD2 (6 bases). In germline, CDR1 is LGHNA, CDR2 YNFKEQ. The V gene lost 0 bases and the J gene lost 2 bases, with 14 bases spanning the gap. The CDR3 covers 16 residues. The CDR3 spells CASSQDAAGRTYEQYF. The CDR3 DNA reads as TGTGCCAGCAGCCAAGATGCTGCGGGGAGGACCTACGAGCAGTACTTC.

This clone turned up a few times. This chain joins TRBV19 and TRBJ2-2; TRBD1 agrees at 9 bases. The CDR3 extends over 15 amino acids. J gave up 3 bases and V 9 bases, and 8 bases lay outside the gene matches. Germline CDR1 LNHDA, CDR2 SQIVND (reference sequence). DNA of the CDR3: TGTGCCAGCAGGCTTTGGACAGGGGACACCGGGGAGCTGTTTTTT. This gives the protein CASRLWTGDTGELFF. Complete variable domain (other parts from reference TRBV19 and TRBJ2-2): DGGITQSPKYLFRKEGQNVTLSCEQNLNHDAMYWYRQDPGQGLRLIYYSQIVNDFQKGDIAEGYSVSREKKESFPLTVTSAQKNPTAFYLCASRLWTGDTGELFFGEGSRLTVL.

CDR3 in amino acids: CASSVGTGGAYEQYF. The CDR3 DNA follows: TGTGCCAGCAGCGTAGGGACGGGAGGGGCCTACGAGCAGTACTTC. This chain joins TRBV9 and TRBJ2-7; 8 bases agree with TRBD2. Germline V CDR1 and CDR2: SGDLS, YYNGEE. The CDR3 extends over 15 amino acids. The V and J ends lost 0 bases and 2 bases, in that order; junction bases with no gene match: 4.

This clone was detected once. One end of the junction varies from germline; a read error may be responsible. V is TRBV11-3 and J is TRBJ2-7, with TRBD2 identical over 9 bases. The CDR3 extends over 14 amino acids. Germline values: CDR1 SGHNT, CDR2 YENEEA. The CDR3, as DNA: TGTGCCAGCAGCTTCGGGACTAGCTCCGACGAGCAGTACTTC. Residues: CASSFGTSSDEQYF. Supplemented by reference TRBV11-3 and TRBJ2-7, the full variable domain reads EAGVVQSPRYKIIEKKQPVAFWCNPISGHNTLYWYLQNLGQGPELLIRYENEEAVDDSQLPKDRFSAERLKGVDSTLKIQPAELGDSAVYLCASSFGTSSDEQYFGPGTRLTVT.

This sequence joins TRBV28 and TRBJ1-5; D not certain. Trimming removed 10 bases from V and 7 bases from J, with 14 bases in between. Germline-derived CDR1 and CDR2 are MDHEN and SYDVKM. The CDR3 extends over 12 amino acids. The CDR3 nucleotides are TGTGCCACGGGGAGGGTAGAACAGCCCCAGCATTTT. It specifies CATGRVEQPQHF.

This clone has only one observation. This chain connects TRBV23-1 to TRBJ2-5; 9 nucleotides align to TRBD1. TRBV23-1 is given ORF status, its function remaining uncertain. CDR3 length: 16 residues. V was pared by 0 bases and J by 5 bases, with 7 bases of the junction left unmatched. Here the CDR3 DNA reads TGCGCCAGCAGTCAATCAGGGGACAGGGTGGTGGAGACCCAGTACTTC. As protein: CASSQSGDRVVETQYF.

The J gene is TRBJ1-2, the V gene TRBV19; D remains ambiguous. The CDR3 loop spans 16 amino acids. In germline, CDR1 is LNHDA, CDR2 SQIVND (reference sequence). V was shortened by 4 bases and J by 0 bases, with 15 bases between the two germline ends. CDR3 protein: CASSSRADGANYGYTF. DNA of the CDR3: TGTGCCAGTAGTAGTAGGGCAGACGGGGCTAACTATGGCTACACCTTC.

The rearrangement links TRBV10-3 to TRBJ1-2; D ambiguous. The CDR3 is made up of 13 amino acids. Germline V gives CDR1 ENHRY, CDR2 SYGVKD. V lost 7 bases and J 7 bases, leaving 16 bases between the germline ends. CDR3 sequence: CAINGGLGFGYTF. For the CDR3, the DNA is TGTGCCATCAATGGAGGTCTGGGCTTTGGCTACACCTTC.

The V gene is TRBV4-3, the J gene TRBJ1-4; TRBD1 agrees at 7 bases. With V trimmed by 1 base and J by 6 bases, 14 bases remained unmatched. Looked up from germline, CDR1 is LGHNA and CDR2 is YSLEER. This CDR3 is 18 amino acids long. CDR3 DNA sequence: TGCGCCAGCAGCCAAGGACAGGGATTCGGTCCAAGGGATGAAAAACTGTTTTTT. Its protein product is CASSQGQGFGPRDEKLFF.

CDR3 DNA: TGCAGTGCCCACAGGGGGAGGGAAGCTTTCTTT. It codes for CSAHRGREAFF. V gene TRBV20-1 combines with J gene TRBJ1-1; 8 positions agree with TRBD1. Germline CDR1 DFQATT, CDR2 SNEGSKA (reference sequence). V lost 6 bases and J lost 8; bases outside the gene matches: 5. The CDR3 covers 11 residues.

The J gene is TRBJ1-1, the V gene TRBV18; 7 bases are shared with TRBD1. CDR3 length: 14 amino acids. V lost 4 bases, J lost 7 bases, and 9 bases stayed unmatched. In germline, CDR1 is KGHSH, CDR2 LQKENI. The CDR3 DNA reads as TGTGCCAGCTCACTCGCGGACAGGAGTGGTGAAGCTTTCTTT. This encodes CASSLADRSGEAFF.

This chain joins TRBV4-3 and TRBJ2-7; tentative D call: TRBD2 (6 bases). V lost 0 bases and J 6 bases, leaving 9 bases between the germline ends. The germline CDR1 and CDR2 sequences are LGHNA and YSLEER. The CDR3 is made up of 13 amino acids. CDR3 residues: CASSQDTGAEQYF. CDR3 in DNA: TGCGCCAGCAGCCAAGATACGGGAGCCGAGCAGTACTTC.

The CDR3 is CASSLSWDRAGYTF. The CDR3 nucleotides are TGCGCCAGCAGCTTGTCTTGGGACAGGGCGGGCTACACCTTC. V gene TRBV5-1 combines with J gene TRBJ1-2, with 9 bases lining up with TRBD1. J lost 8 bases, V lost 1 base, and 6 bases had no gene match. The CDR3 spans 14 residues. Germline V gene data show CDR1 as SGHRS and CDR2 as YFSETQ.

This clone was seen more than once but under ten times. The J gene is TRBJ2-2, the V gene TRBV5-1; 7 positions agree with TRBD1. Losses at the gene ends were 1 base for V and 6 bases for J; bases not matched to a gene: 3. Germline CDR1 is SGHRS and CDR2 is YFSETQ. The CDR3 is 14 residues long. CDR3 residues: CASSLTGDAGELFF. CDR3 bases: TGCGCCAGCAGCTTGACAGGGGACGCCGGGGAGCTGTTTTTT.

The V call is TRBV5-4, the J call TRBJ2-5, with TRBD1 matching over 7 bases. With 0 bases clipped from V and 5 bases from J, the junction kept 13 bases outside the gene matches. Germline CDR1 and CDR2: SGHNT and YYREEE (reference sequence). The CDR3 spans 17 residues. CDR3 protein: CASSLATGVGIRETQYF. In nucleotides, the CDR3 is TGTGCCAGCAGCTTGGCCACAGGGGTGGGAATCCGGGAGACCCAGTACTTC.